This T cell receptor (beta chain) was obtained from a study of control samples from healthy donors and cancer patients. Germline CDR1 is SGHVS and CDR2 is FQNEAQ. The CDR3 extends over 15 amino acids. The trim removed 4 bases at V and 1 base at J, leaving 5 bases unmatched. The table lists this clone with a count of one. Sequencing used immunoSEQ multiplex PCR; TCRdb keeps in-frame clones, though not all of them. Here the sample spans tens of thousands of clones, under 95% being singletons. This rearrangement joins TRBV7-8 to TRBJ1-1; 8 bases align to TRBD1. The source is a middle-aged woman with head and neck cancer. The sample comprised PBMCs. CDR3 DNA: TGTGCCAGCAGCTCCTACAGGGGGAAGAACACTGAAGCTTTCTTT. Translation: CASSSYRGKNTEAFF.